This TCR beta chain came from a study of T cell changes during pregnancy in multiple sclerosis. This CDR3 has 16 residues. Trimming cost V 1 base and J 4 bases, with 14 bases left between them. Germline V gene sequence: CDR1 SGHTA, CDR2 FQGTGA. Only one count was recorded for this clone. Profiled with immunoSEQ multiplex PCR; TCRdb holds only in-frame clones, not every one. The sample has roughly 80,000 clones, 85% to 95% seen once. The chain joins TRBV7-3 to TRBJ2-1; D perhaps matches TRBD1 (6 bases). The starting material was peripheral blood, obtained in the first trimester of pregnancy. This TCR came from a female donor with multiple sclerosis, enrolled in a pregnancy study. CDR3 coding DNA: TGTGCCAGCAGCTTAAGCGGCAGGGGTACTTACAATGAGCAGTTCTTC. As protein: CASSLSGRGTYNEQFF.